The 24 T cell receptor beta chains below come from one sample, sequenced in a study of blood T cell repertoires in COVID-19. The assay was immunoSEQ multiplex PCR, and TCRdb's table has in-frame clones only and misses some. Of approximately 100,000 clones in the sample, approximately 92% were seen once. The sequenced sample was peripheral blood. The receptors were gathered from a woman of 80 years or more with active COVID-19.

V usage is TRBV28 and J usage is TRBJ2-1, with a possible D match to TRBD2 (5 bases). In germline, CDR1 is MDHEN, CDR2 SYDVKM. The CDR3 consists of 13 residues. Deletions cut 7 bases from V and 2 bases from J, with 9 bases between. The CDR3 coding sequence is TGTGCCAGCAATAAGAGGGCCTACAATGAGCAGTTCTTC. Translated: CASNKRAYNEQFF.

The V and J genes are TRBV27 and TRBJ2-1; 10 bases agree with TRBD2. Germline-derived CDR1 and CDR2 are MNHEY and SMNVEV (reference sequence). V shed 5 bases, J shed 4 bases, and the junction held 5 bases outside the gene matches. This CDR3 spans 15 amino acids. Written as DNA, the CDR3 is TGTGCCAGCAGTGAACTAGCGGGGCCTTACAATGAGCAGTTCTTC. Residues: CASSELAGPYNEQFF.

Only one count was recorded for this clone. The V and J genes are TRBV5-4 and TRBJ1-2; D remains ambiguous. The CDR3 consists of 16 residues. Between the trimmed V and J ends, which lost 8 bases and 3 bases, there was a span of 23 bases. In germline, CDR1 is SGHNT, CDR2 YYREEE (reference sequence). The CDR3 is CASGSEGSRRDYGYTF. CDR3 sequence (DNA): TGTGCCAGTGGATCGGAGGGCTCCCGGCGGGACTATGGCTACACCTTC.

The chain employs TRBV24-1 and TRBJ2-1, with 9 bases that match TRBD1. The CDR3 is made up of 15 amino acids. Germline CDR1 KGHDR, CDR2 SFDVKD. V was pared by 3 bases and J by 9 bases, with 8 bases of the junction left unmatched. The CDR3 DNA reads TGTGCCACCAGTGATGAGGACAGGGGACGCACTGAGCAGTTCTTC. This sequence encodes CATSDEDRGRTEQFF.

This clone was detected once. The chain carries TRBV7-8 and TRBJ2-3; TRBD2 matches 15 bases. Germline V lookup: CDR1 SGHVS, CDR2 FQNEAQ. Losses at the gene ends were 5 bases for V and 6 bases for J; bases not matched to a gene: 9. The CDR3 covers 17 residues. The CDR3, as DNA: TGTGCCAGCAGCCATTACGGACTAGCGGGAGGGTGGGATACGCAGTATTTT. This sequence encodes CASSHYGLAGGWDTQYF.

V and J are TRBV6-5 and TRBJ2-7; TRBD1 might be the D (6 bases). The CDR3 sequence is 14 residues long. Germline CDR1 reads MNHEY; CDR2 reads SVGAGI. Trimming pared 2 bases from V and 3 bases from J, leaving 11 bases between. This chain's CDR3 is CASSYVDRLYEQYF. CDR3 bases: TGTGCCAGCAGTTACGTCGACAGGCTCTACGAGCAGTACTTC.

V and J are TRBV27 and TRBJ1-2, with D unresolved. The germline CDR1 and CDR2 sequences are MNHEY and SMNVEV (reference sequence). V lost 5 bases and J 7 bases, leaving 23 bases between the germline ends. This CDR3 contains 16 residues. As DNA, the CDR3 is TGTGCCAGCAGTCATAATTATCCCGGTTCAAATGGTGGCTACACCTTC. Amino acid sequence: CASSHNYPGSNGGYTF.

The table lists this clone with a count of one. The chain couples TRBV19 to TRBJ2-7; tentatively, D is TRBD2 (6 bases). Germline loops: CDR1 LNHDA, CDR2 SQIVND (reference sequence). The CDR3 loop spans 14 amino acids. V dropped 6 bases and J dropped 0 bases, with 12 bases sitting between them. The CDR3 sequence is CASRESSASYEQYF. CDR3 bases: TGTGCCAGTAGGGAGTCTAGCGCCTCCTACGAGCAGTACTTC.

This clone was seen only a few times. J is TRBJ2-1 and V is TRBV6-2 or TRBV6-3; D is uncertain. This CDR3 has 12 residues. The V end was cut by 2 bases, the J end by 7 bases, with 6 bases between. Germline assignment: CDR1 MNHEY and CDR2 SVGEGT. The CDR3 spells CASSYPPNEQFF. The CDR3 nucleotides read TGTGCCAGCAGTTACCCCCCTAATGAGCAGTTCTTC.

The DNA of the CDR3 is TGTGCCAGTAGTATCGACGGGAGCTCCTACAATGAGCAGTTCTTC. It yields the protein CASSIDGSSYNEQFF. This chain joins TRBV19 and TRBJ2-1; TRBD2 might be the D (6 bases). V was cut by 3 bases and J by 0 bases, with 9 bases left in between. In germline, CDR1 is LNHDA, CDR2 SQIVND (reference sequence). CDR3 size: 15 residues.

The genes are TRBV11-2 and TRBJ2-7; 9 bases map to TRBD1. CDR1 is SGHAT and CDR2 is FQNNGV in the germline V gene. V was clipped by 4 bases and J by 6 bases; unmatched bases: 10. The CDR3 is 15 amino acids. As DNA, the CDR3 is TGTGCCAGCAGCTCTTCCGCGACAGGGGGATTCGAGCAGTACTTC. Translating it yields CASSSSATGGFEQYF.

V is TRBV5-6 and J is TRBJ2-1, with TRBD2 matching 10 bases. CDR1 SGHDT and CDR2 YYEEEE come from the germline V gene. CDR3 size: 15 residues. V shed 4 bases and J 7 bases; nucleotides not matched to a gene: 8. The CDR3 sequence: CASSPLAGRVNEQFF. CDR3 coding DNA: TGTGCCAGCAGCCCACTAGCGGGAAGGGTGAATGAGCAGTTCTTC.

This chain uses TRBV5-4 with TRBJ2-1; TRBD2 matches at 12 bases. The CDR3 has 14 residues. V trimming: 4 bases; J trimming: 6 bases; junction bases outside the gene matches: 2. CDR1 and CDR2 (germline): SGHNT, YYREEE (reference sequence). Written as DNA, the CDR3 is TGTGCCAGCAGCCCGGGACTAGCGGGCAATGAGCAGTTCTTC. Translation: CASSPGLAGNEQFF.

The rearrangement uses TRBV7-6 and TRBJ2-7; the D gene is possibly TRBD1 (6 bases). V gave up 5 bases and J gave up 4 bases, with 9 bases separating them. The germline CDR1 and CDR2 sequences are SGHVS and FNYEAQ. The CDR3 runs to 12 residues. Written as DNA, the CDR3 is TGTGCCAGCAGCACCACAGGGTACGAGCAGTACTTC. Translating it yields CASSTTGYEQYF.

The rearrangement joins TRBV6-5 to TRBJ2-7, with 7 positions matching TRBD2. Trimming cost V 5 bases and J 5 bases; bases outside gene matches: 9. Germline loops: CDR1 MNHEY, CDR2 SVGAGI. The CDR3 contains 14 residues. For the CDR3, the DNA is TGTGCCAGCAGTAGGACGGCGGGGGTTAACGAGCAGTACTTC. Protein sequence: CASSRTAGVNEQYF.

This chain connects TRBV7-9 to TRBJ2-2, with D possibly matching TRBD2 (6 bases). Germline assignment: CDR1 SEHNR and CDR2 FQNEAQ (reference sequence). This CDR3 contains 15 residues. V was clipped by 6 bases and J by 2 bases, with 13 bases between them. CDR3 in DNA: TGTGCCAGCAGTGGGGGGAATGCAAACACCGGGGAGCTGTTTTTT. This encodes CASSGGNANTGELFF.

The rearrangement links TRBV7-9 to TRBJ2-2; 7 positions agree with TRBD1. Germline values: CDR1 SEHNR, CDR2 FQNEAQ (reference sequence). J was trimmed by 5 bases and V by 8 bases; bases with no gene match: 8. The CDR3 has 14 residues. The CDR3 reads CASYRQGSTGELFF. Here the CDR3 DNA reads TGTGCCAGCTACCGACAGGGATCGACCGGGGAGCTGTTTTTT.

The chain uses TRBV7-8 and TRBJ2-2; TRBD2 aligns across 7 bases. The CDR3 loop spans 16 amino acids. V was clipped by 2 bases and J by 5 bases; unmatched bases: 8. CDR1 is SGHVS and CDR2 is FQNEAQ in the germline V gene. CDR3 sequence (DNA): TGTGCCAGCAGCTTATGGGCGGGAGAGGGGACCGGGGAGCTGTTTTTT. This gives the protein CASSLWAGEGTGELFF. Based on the CDR3 plus reference TRBV7-8 and TRBJ2-2, the full variable domain is GAGVSQSPRYKVAKRGQDVALRCDPISGHVSLFWYQQALGQGPEFLTYFQNEAQLDKSGLPSDRFFAERPEGSVSTLKIQRTQQEDSAVYLCASSLWAGEGTGELFFGEGSRLTVL.

J is TRBJ2-4 and V is TRBV7-2; 7 bases are a match to TRBD1. This CDR3 is 15 amino acids long. Germline V CDR1 and CDR2: SGHTA, FQGNSA. With V trimmed by 3 bases and J by 0 bases, 2 bases remained unmatched. The CDR3, as DNA: TGTGCCAGCAGCTTGGGACAGTTAGCCAAAAACATTCAGTACTTC. It specifies CASSLGQLAKNIQYF.

The genes are TRBV10-1 and TRBJ2-1; D may be TRBD2 (7 bases). Trimming shortened V by 3 bases and J by 6 bases, and 15 bases separated the two germline ends. The CDR3 is 15 amino acids. From germline, CDR1 is WNHNN and CDR2 SYGVQD (reference sequence). This chain's CDR3 is CASSDEGGVFNEQFF. CDR3 nucleotides: TGCGCCAGCAGTGATGAAGGGGGGGTTTTCAATGAGCAGTTCTTC.

This rearrangement joins TRBV7-3 to TRBJ2-1, with TRBD2 matching 12 bases. The CDR3 covers 16 residues. From germline, CDR1 is SGHTA and CDR2 FQGTGA. With 4 bases clipped from V and 1 base from J, the junction kept 2 bases outside the gene matches. Written as DNA, the CDR3 is TGTGCCAGCAGCTGGACTAGCGGGAAGTCCTACAATGAGCAGTTCTTC. Translated: CASSWTSGKSYNEQFF.

The J gene is TRBJ2-7, the V gene TRBV7-9, with D possibly matching TRBD2 (7 bases). V was shortened by 3 bases and J by 3 bases, with 15 bases between the two germline ends. The CDR3 covers 15 residues. The V gene's germline CDR1 is SEHNR and CDR2 FQNEAQ (reference sequence). The chain's CDR3 is CASSLRGRNHYEQYF. The CDR3 DNA follows: TGTGCCAGCAGCTTGCGGGGGCGAAATCACTACGAGCAGTACTTC.

The chain combines TRBV9 with TRBJ2-3; tentatively, D is TRBD2 (5 bases). Trimming removed 0 bases at V and 0 bases at J, with 11 bases between. Germline V gene sequence: CDR1 SGDLS, CDR2 YYNGEE. The CDR3 runs 16 residues. The CDR3 loop reads CASSVGGSGSTDTQYF. The CDR3 coding sequence is TGTGCCAGCAGCGTAGGAGGGAGCGGTAGCACAGATACGCAGTATTTT.

The rearrangement joins TRBV18 to TRBJ2-1, with D unclear. The V and J ends lost 0 bases and 8 bases respectively, with 11 bases between them. The CDR3 consists of 14 residues. CDR1 and CDR2 (germline): KGHSH, LQKENI. As DNA, the CDR3 is TGTGCCAGCTCACCACCGAATAGCTGGGATGAGCAGTTCTTC. It is translated as CASSPPNSWDEQFF.